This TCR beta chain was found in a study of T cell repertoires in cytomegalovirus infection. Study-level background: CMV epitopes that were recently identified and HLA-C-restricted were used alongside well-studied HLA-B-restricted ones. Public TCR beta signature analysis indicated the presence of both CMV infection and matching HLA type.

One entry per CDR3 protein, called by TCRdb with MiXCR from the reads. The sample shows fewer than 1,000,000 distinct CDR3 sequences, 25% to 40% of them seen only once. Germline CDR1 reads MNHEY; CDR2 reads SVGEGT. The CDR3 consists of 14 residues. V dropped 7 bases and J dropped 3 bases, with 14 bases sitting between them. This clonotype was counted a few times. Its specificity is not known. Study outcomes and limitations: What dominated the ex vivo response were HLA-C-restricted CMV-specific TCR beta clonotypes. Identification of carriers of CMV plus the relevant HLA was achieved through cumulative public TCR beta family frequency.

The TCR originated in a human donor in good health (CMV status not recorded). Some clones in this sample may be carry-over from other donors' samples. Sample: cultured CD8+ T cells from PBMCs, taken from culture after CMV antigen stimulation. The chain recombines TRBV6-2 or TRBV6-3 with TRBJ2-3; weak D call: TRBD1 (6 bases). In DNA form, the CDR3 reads TGTGCCAGCACCCCTTACAGGGCAACAGATACGCAGTATTTT. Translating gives CASTPYRATDTQYF.